Reported below is one T cell receptor beta chain. This entry comes from a study of blood T cell repertoires in COVID-19. Study information: The cDNA or gDNA used as material had been derived from T cells, B-cell-depleted T cells, or PBMCs.

Original methodology: Reference gene primer amplification in the assay estimated nucleated cell counts. The protocol was immunoSEQ multiplex PCR, while the TCRdb copy is restricted to in-frame clones and leaves out a portion. V and J calls and clone size are as listed in that table; D and trimming were resolved from the DNA. The sample holds 280,000 or so clones, 70% to 90% seen once. Per germline, CDR1 MDHEN and CDR2 SYDVKM. The CDR3 contains 16 residues. V lost 2 bases and J lost 1, with 9 bases in between. Donors were grouped by their self-reported clinical history. Sequencing was carried out using PBMCs or T cells enriched from blood (not recorded which). This sequence joins TRBV28 and TRBJ2-6; D possibly corresponds to TRBD1 (6 bases). This receptor was obtained from a woman aged 40 to 50 who had recovered from COVID-19. The CDR3 loop is CASSLDTGSGANVLTF. Written as DNA, the CDR3 is TGTGCCAGCAGTTTAGATACAGGGTCTGGGGCCAACGTCCTGACTTTC.